This T cell receptor (beta chain) comes out of a study of blood T cells in healthy people across ages (dated by TCRdb to between 2015 and 2016). As for the study more broadly: Template switching captured roughly one uniquely barcoded TCR beta cDNA molecule per two T cells in model experiments. The study analyzed two additional independent replicas of 1 million unique cDNA reads from the same blood draw for two donors, one aged 18 to 30 and one aged 80 or older. To track age-related changes in TCR beta repertoire diversity, the study relied on deep sequencing normalized with unique cDNA molecular identifiers. Donors were grouped into four age groups: young (average 16 years), middle-aged (around 39), aged (about 60) and long-lived (over 80). To avoid experimental bias, donors of different ages were randomly spread across the sequencing lanes. Overall results and qualifications from the work: Compared with the aged group, more naive CD4+ T cells, fewer expanded clones and increased TCR diversity were shown by the long-lived group, suggesting age selection. Estimates of total diversity from one million sequenced T cells were regarded as lower bounds and underestimates. As age increased, observed TCR beta diversity per million T cells dropped in a roughly linear way, and a significant reduction was already evident by age 40. Since profiling was done on bulk unsorted PBMCs, naive and antigen-experienced compartments could not be conclusively compared. The CMV infection status of donors was not known, potentially confounding age-related changes in expanded clonotypes. Observed TCR beta diversity correlated strongly with the percentage of naive T cells measured by flow cytometry.

The method behind the library was 5' RACE. TCRdb shows the sequencer as Illumina HiSeq 2500. A second about 7 to 12 cycle PCR used a sample-barcoded 5' primer and a J-beta primer mix. A template-switch 5' adaptor carrying 12 random nucleotides introduced a unique molecular identifier onto each TCR beta cDNA molecule. At least 2.5 million CDR3-containing paired-end reads were obtained from each sample. The Mint cDNA synthesis kit, primed by a TRBC-specific oligonucleotide, was used to synthesize first-strand cDNA from all RNA. All cDNA was treated with uracil-DNA glycosylase and then went through a first 18-cycle PCR with the universal primers M1SS and BC2_uni_R. The study's processing was this. Normalization of each sample was performed by random selection of 1 million high-quality reads, each carrying a distinct molecular identifier. Reads sharing molecular identifiers were discarded rather than binned into consensus sequences. MiTCR, with a Q25 quality threshold and the strictest error-elimination algorithm, was used for CDR3 identification, clonotype clustering and error correction. A nonparametric unseen species model with Euler transformation was used to estimate a lower bound on total TCR beta diversity. TCRdb passed the public sequencing reads through fastp at Q25 and MiXCR, retaining productive beta sequences. Every distinct CDR3 protein forms one entry, paired with its most common genes and DNA. TCRdb assigned the V and J calls; the authors' analysis was not used. This sample lists about a million distinct CDR3 sequences; less than 45% were detected once. Of the sample, less than 15% is held by the ten largest clones.

Donors were 39 systemically healthy Caucasian individuals from Russia aged about 6 to 100 years. Ten milliliters of peripheral blood were drawn from each donor into EDTA-treated Vacutainer tubes. Ficoll-Paque density-gradient centrifugation was used to isolate PBMCs, with at least 6.5 million obtained per sample. Trizol reagent was used to extract total RNA from the PBMCs, yielding at least 6 micrograms per sample. For every donor, an aliquot of PBMCs went through flow cytometry to measure the percentages of naive CD45RAhigh/CD27high T cells. As for this clonotype: Its target antigen remains unknown. Nothing much larger sits one base from this clone, and base qualities are not available.

Sample: blood. The sequence was collected from a man between 18 and 35 years old in good health.

Read as DNA, the sequence is TGCAGTGCAGCCGACAGGAGAGAGGGGAACACTGAAGCTTTCTTT. Translated, it reads CSAADRREGNTEAFF. Rearrangement joined TRBV20-1 to TRBJ1-1, and possibly TRBD1, on 6 matching bases. Taken from the germline V gene (reference sequence), the CDR1 and CDR2 loops are DFQATT and SNEGSKA. V is shortened by 6 bases, J by 1 base, and the region joining them spans 18 bases. From its cysteine to its phenylalanine, the CDR3 spans 15 amino acids. Kept here is only the CDR3 DNA, which spans 45 bases and is read in frame from base 1.